The 17 T cell receptor beta chains below come from one sample, sequenced in a study of blood T cell repertoires in COVID-19. Assay used: immunoSEQ multiplex PCR; TCRdb lists only in-frame clones, some missing. The sample contains 250,000 to 300,000 clones, approximately 90% of which appear only once. Sequenced sample: peripheral blood. The receptors shown here come from a woman aged 55-69 years with acute or convalescent COVID-19.

V is TRBV7-3 and J is TRBJ2-1, with TRBD1 identical over 7 bases. Germline V gene sequence: CDR1 SGHTA, CDR2 FQGTGA. There are 15 residues in the CDR3. Trimming cost V 5 bases and J 4 bases; bases outside gene matches: 8. CDR3 sequence (DNA): TGTGCCAGCAGCCCGACCCGACAGGGATACAATGAGCAGTTCTTC. Its protein product is CASSPTRQGYNEQFF.

This chain joins TRBV18 and TRBJ2-2; perhaps TRBD1 as D (6 bases). This CDR3 comprises 14 residues. Between the trimmed V and J ends, which lost 5 bases and 3 bases, there was a span of 10 bases. CDR1 is KGHSH, CDR2 LQKENI, per germline. CDR3 in DNA: TGTGCCAGCTCATTAACAGGGTACACCGGGGAGCTGTTTTTT. Its protein product is CASSLTGYTGELFF.

V usage is TRBV7-2 and J usage is TRBJ1-1; 8 bases are shared with TRBD1. Germline V gives CDR1 SGHTA, CDR2 FQGNSA. The CDR3 runs 13 residues. The trim removed 5 bases at V and 10 bases at J, leaving 9 bases unmatched. CDR3 in amino acids: CASSLGQVGGAFF. CDR3 bases: TGTGCCAGCAGCCTGGGACAGGTTGGTGGAGCTTTCTTT. Full variable domain (remainder filled in from reference TRBV7-2 and TRBJ1-1): GAGVSQSPSNKVTEKGKDVELRCDPISGHTALYWYRQSLGQGLEFLIYFQGNSAPDKSGLPSDRFSAERTGGSVSTLTIQRTQQEDSAVYLCASSLGQVGGAFFGQGTRLTVV.

V usage is TRBV5-1 and J usage is TRBJ2-5; D is uncertain. The CDR3 sequence is 13 residues long. CDR1 and CDR2 from the germline V gene are SGHRS and YFSETQ. The V gene lost 1 base and the J gene lost 4 bases, with 8 bases spanning the gap. CDR3 nucleotide sequence: TGCGCCAGCAGCTTGTTCCCGGGAGAGACCCAGTACTTC. It is translated as CASSLFPGETQYF.

This clone was found once. The V call is TRBV19, the J call TRBJ1-1; unclear D gene. V lost 3 bases and J 6 bases, leaving 17 bases between the germline ends. The CDR3 covers 15 residues. From germline, CDR1 is LNHDA and CDR2 SQIVND (reference sequence). The CDR3 here is CASSMLLSGEAEAFF. In DNA form, the CDR3 reads TGTGCCAGTAGTATGCTTCTCAGCGGGGAGGCTGAAGCTTTCTTT.

The chain combines TRBV21-1 with TRBJ1-1. TRBV21-1 represents a pseudogene. CDR3 length: 12 amino acids. For the CDR3, the DNA is TGTGCCCCGTGGGGGGGGAACACTGAAGCTTTCTTT. Translated: CAPWGGNTEAFF.

The rearrangement links TRBV5-1 to TRBJ2-2; 10 positions match TRBD2. Germline trimming cut 0 bases from V and 6 bases from J; bases unmatched to any gene: 2. The CDR3 covers 15 residues. Looked up from germline, CDR1 is SGHRS and CDR2 is YFSETQ. The CDR3, as DNA: TGCGCCAGCAGCTTGGACAGCGGGGGGGCCGGGGAGCTGTTTTTT. Amino acid sequence: CASSLDSGGAGELFF.

This clone was detected once. The chain recombines TRBV11-2 with TRBJ1-6, with TRBD1 matching over 8 bases. Per germline, CDR1 SGHAT and CDR2 FQNNGV. The V and J ends lost 3 bases and 6 bases, in that order; junction bases with no gene match: 4. The CDR3 is 15 residues long. In nucleotides, the CDR3 is TGTGCCAGCAGCTTCGGACAGGGTGGTAATTCACCCCTCCACTTT. Its translation is CASSFGQGGNSPLHF.

This chain connects TRBV19 to TRBJ1-1, with TRBD1 matching over 7 bases. The V gene end was trimmed by 5 bases and the J gene end by 4 bases; junction bases not matched to a gene: 4. The germline V gene has CDR1 LNHDA and CDR2 SQIVND (reference sequence). The CDR3 has 13 amino acids. The CDR3, as DNA: TGTGCCAGTAGTTCGGACAGGCGCACTGAAGCTTTCTTT. Translated, it gives CASSSDRRTEAFF.

Written as DNA, the CDR3 is TGTGCCTCAAGGGAGGGGAAGGGGGGAAACACTGAAGCTTTCTTT. Translating it yields CASREGKGGNTEAFF. V gene TRBV19 combines with J gene TRBJ1-1; weak D call: TRBD1 (6 bases). V gave up 11 bases and J gave up 2 bases, with 21 bases separating them. The CDR3 runs 15 residues. CDR1 LNHDA and CDR2 SQIVND come from the germline V gene (reference sequence).

The table lists this clone with a count of one. The chain uses TRBV18 and TRBJ2-7, with 7 bases aligning to TRBD1. The CDR3 extends over 15 amino acids. The V and J ends lost 0 bases and 3 bases, in that order; junction bases with no gene match: 5. CDR1 is KGHSH and CDR2 is LQKENI in the germline V gene. This CDR3 is CASSPPGDSHYEQYF. Here the CDR3 DNA reads TGTGCCAGCTCACCACCGGGGGACAGTCACTACGAGCAGTACTTC.

V and J are TRBV7-2 and TRBJ2-3; D ambiguous. CDR3 size: 14 residues. Germline values: CDR1 SGHTA, CDR2 FQGNSA. V was shortened by 2 bases and J by 2 bases, with 8 bases between the two germline ends. The CDR3 protein is CASSLNQVTDTQYF. For the CDR3, the DNA is TGTGCCAGCAGCTTAAATCAGGTCACAGATACGCAGTATTTT.

This chain connects TRBV2 to TRBJ1-4; 10 bases agree with TRBD1. Trimming cost V 6 bases and J 4 bases; bases outside gene matches: 8. Germline-derived CDR1 and CDR2 are SNHLY and FYNNEI. This CDR3 spans 16 amino acids. This chain's CDR3 is CASRPGTGDYNEKLFF. The CDR3 region has the DNA TGTGCCAGCAGGCCAGGGACAGGGGACTATAATGAAAAACTGTTTTTT. Full variable domain (rest looked up from reference TRBV2 and TRBJ1-4): EPEVTQTPSHQVTQMGQEVILRCVPISNHLYFYWYRQILGQKVEFLVSFYNNEISEKSEIFDDQFSVERPDGSNFTLKIRSTKLEDSAMYFCASRPGTGDYNEKLFFGSGTQLSVL.

The rearrangement joins TRBV5-1 to TRBJ1-2; D possibly corresponds to TRBD1 (5 bases). Trimming cost V 1 base and J 4 bases, with 11 bases left between them. The CDR3 consists of 14 residues. Germline CDR1 and CDR2: SGHRS and YFSETQ. The CDR3 coding sequence is TGCGCCAGCAGCTTGTCCGCGGGGACCTATGGCTACACCTTC. Translation: CASSLSAGTYGYTF. Using reference TRBV5-1 and TRBJ1-2 for the parts outside the CDR3, the full variable domain is KAGVTQTPRYLIKTRGQQVTLSCSPISGHRSVSWYQQTPGQGLQFLFEYFSETQRNKGNFPGRFSGRQFSNSRSEMNVSTLELGDSALYLCASSLSAGTYGYTFGSGTRLTVV.

The J gene is TRBJ2-5, the V gene TRBV7-2, with 8 bases fitting TRBD2. V was clipped by 1 base and J by 0 bases; unmatched bases: 10. From germline, CDR1 is SGHTA and CDR2 FQGNSA. CDR3 size: 18 residues. The CDR3 region has the DNA TGTGCCAGCAGCTTAGTGGCGGGGGGATTCCCCTACCAAGAGACCCAGTACTTC. It encodes CASSLVAGGFPYQETQYF.

The chain combines TRBV7-9 with TRBJ2-5; a possible D gene is TRBD2 (6 bases). V lost 5 bases to trimming and J lost 5 bases, with 15 bases between them. This CDR3 region has 14 residues. Per germline, CDR1 SEHNR and CDR2 FQNEAQ (reference sequence). The chain's CDR3 is CASSLLGLAETQYF. In DNA, the CDR3 is TGTGCCAGCAGCCTTCTCGGGCTAGCGGAGACCCAGTACTTC. Complete variable domain (other parts from reference TRBV7-9 and TRBJ2-5): DTGVSQNPRHKITKRGQNVTFRCDPISEHNRLYWYRQTLGQGPEFLTYFQNEAQLEKSRLLSDRFSAERPKGSFSTLEIQRTEQGDSAMYLCASSLLGLAETQYFGPGTRLLVL.

The genes are TRBV6-2 or TRBV6-3 and TRBJ1-5; no firm D call. V shed 0 bases and J shed 0 bases, with 6 bases lying between them. The germline gives CDR1 MNHEY, CDR2 SVGEGT. The CDR3 is made up of 15 amino acids. The CDR3 loop reads CASSYSGISNQPQHF. In DNA form, the CDR3 reads TGTGCCAGCAGTTACTCCGGGATTAGCAATCAGCCCCAGCATTTT.